The 22 T cell receptor beta chains below come from one sample, sequenced in a study of cytomegalovirus exposure and HLA in healthy donors. PCR employed 60 Vbeta and 13 Jbeta primers. Using immunoSEQ multiplex PCR, the repertoire was profiled, and TCRdb retains in-frame clones only, with some absent. Among under 200,000 clones listed, 77% were seen once. The sample was PBMCs. Receptors originate from a woman aged 40 to 50 in good health and CMV-seropositive.

This rearrangement joins TRBV7-8 to TRBJ2-7; tentatively, D is TRBD2 (6 bases). The CDR3 runs 14 residues. Germline CDR1 SGHVS, CDR2 FQNEAQ. Deletions cut 1 base from V and 3 bases from J, with 10 bases between. The CDR3 DNA follows: TGTGCCAGCAGCTTAGGGCCTAGCGTCTACGAGCAGTACTTC. Protein product: CASSLGPSVYEQYF.

The chain uses TRBV7-2 and TRBJ1-2; TRBD1 aligns across 8 bases. This CDR3 spans 14 amino acids. Germline V gene sequence: CDR1 SGHTA, CDR2 FQGNSA. The V segment lost 5 bases and the J segment 0 bases; nucleotides outside the gene matches: 2. The CDR3 is CASSQGQANYGYTF. In nucleotides, the CDR3 is TGTGCCAGCAGCCAGGGACAGGCTAACTATGGCTACACCTTC.

The chain employs TRBV6-1 and TRBJ1-2; tentatively, D is TRBD1 (5 bases). The CDR3 runs 13 residues. Trimming stripped 7 bases from V and 4 bases from J, with 13 bases between. Germline V gene data show CDR1 as MNHNS and CDR2 as SASEGT. The DNA of the CDR3 is TGTGCCAGCACTCAGACAGTTTTCTATGGCTACACCTTC. Translation gives CASTQTVFYGYTF.

CDR3 protein: CASNARRTGELFF. Written as DNA, the CDR3 is TGTGCCAGCAACGCTAGGAGGACCGGGGAGCTGTTTTTT. The chain links TRBV5-8 to TRBJ2-2, with a weak D call TRBD2 (5 bases). Germline V gives CDR1 SGHTS, CDR2 YDEGEE. Between the trimmed V and J ends, which lost 6 bases and 5 bases, there was a span of 11 bases. The CDR3 loop spans 13 amino acids. The variable domain in full, completed from reference TRBV5-8 and TRBJ2-2, reads EAGVTQSPTHLIKTRGQQATLRCSPISGHTSVYWYQQALGLGLQFLLWYDEGEERNRGNFPPRFSGRQFPNYSSELNVNALELEDSALYLCASNARRTGELFFGEGSRLTVL.

This clone was detected only a few times. V is TRBV10-1 and J is TRBJ2-2; 13 bases align to TRBD2. The CDR3 extends over 15 amino acids. Germline V gives CDR1 WNHNN, CDR2 SYGVQD (reference sequence). The V segment lost 8 bases and the J segment 5 bases; nucleotides outside the gene matches: 5. The CDR3 bases are TGCGCCAGCTCCGAGACTAGCGGGGGGACCGGGGAGCTGTTTTTT. Translated, it gives CASSETSGGTGELFF.

As concerns this clone: This CDR3 fails to terminate in the conserved phenylalanine or tryptophan, so it likely reflects a read error. Because the CDR3's place on the DNA is in doubt, the DNA is left out and the CDR3 is given as listed by TCRdb. The genes are TRBV30 and TRBJ2-4; the D call of TRBD2 is as the table states it, not checked on the DNA. The CDR3 region is 11 residues in length, termini included. Germline V CDR1 and CDR2: GTSNPN, SVGIG (reference sequence). CDR3 in amino acids: CAWTQWGGTPL.

The chain recombines TRBV5-6 with TRBJ2-4, with 9 bases matching TRBD1. The CDR3 loop spans 16 amino acids. Germline V gene data show CDR1 as SGHDT and CDR2 as YYEEEE. The V segment lost 4 bases and the J segment 1 base; nucleotides outside the gene matches: 6. The CDR3 is CASSSFGQGAKNIQYF. The CDR3 region has the DNA TGTGCCAGCAGCAGCTTTGGACAGGGGGCCAAAAACATTCAGTACTTC. Full variable domain (rest looked up from reference TRBV5-6 and TRBJ2-4): DAGVTQSPTHLIKTRGQQVTLRCSPKSGHDTVSWYQQALGQGPQFIFQYYEEEERQRGNFPDRFSGHQFPNYSSELNVNALLLGDSALYLCASSSFGQGAKNIQYFGAGTRLSVL.

This clone is a singleton in its sample. The chain is built from TRBV10-3 and TRBJ2-3; 8 nucleotides agree with TRBD2. J was trimmed by 2 bases and V by 4 bases; bases with no gene match: 8. Germline CDR1 ENHRY, CDR2 SYGVKD. The CDR3 totals 16 residues. CDR3 bases: TGTGCCATCAGTGGCTCGGGGGGGCTCAACACAGATACGCAGTATTTT. Amino acid sequence: CAISGSGGLNTDTQYF.

V gene TRBV5-1 combines with J gene TRBJ1-2; D is perhaps TRBD1 (5 bases). Germline assignment: CDR1 SGHRS and CDR2 YFSETQ. V was clipped by 2 bases and J by 2 bases, with 16 bases between them. CDR3 size: 16 residues. The CDR3 protein is CASSFVTGTTNYGYTF. The CDR3, as DNA: TGCGCCAGCAGCTTCGTAACCGGGACTACAAACTATGGCTACACCTTC.

The V and J genes are TRBV11-2 and TRBJ1-3; 8 positions match TRBD1. The junction had 3 bases not matched to a gene; V was cut back by 5 bases and J by 3 bases. This CDR3 contains 14 residues. Germline-derived CDR1 and CDR2 are SGHAT and FQNNGV. The CDR3 sequence: CASSQDRGGNTIYF. In DNA form, the CDR3 reads TGTGCCAGCAGCCAAGACAGGGGTGGAAACACCATATATTTT.

The gene calls are TRBV4-1 and TRBJ2-7; 8 bases are a match to TRBD1. The germline V gene has CDR1 MGHRA and CDR2 YSYEKL. The V gene end was trimmed by 1 base and the J gene end by 2 bases; junction bases not matched to a gene: 4. The CDR3 spans 15 residues. Here the CDR3 reads CASSQGWTGPYEQYF. CDR3 coding DNA: TGCGCCAGCAGCCAAGGGTGGACAGGGCCCTACGAGCAGTACTTC.

The V gene is TRBV5-5, the J gene TRBJ1-1; D is ambiguous. Trimming removed 0 bases at V and 1 base at J, with 4 bases between. Looked up from germline, CDR1 is SGHKS and CDR2 is YYEKEE (reference sequence). CDR3 length: 13 amino acids. The chain's CDR3 is CASSLAGNTEAFF. DNA for the CDR3: TGTGCCAGCAGCTTGGCAGGGAACACTGAAGCTTTCTTT.

This clone turned up a few times. The CDR3 loop is CASSYSRTYEQYF. The CDR3, as DNA: TGTGCCAGCAGTTACTCGAGAACGTACGAGCAGTACTTC. The chain joins TRBV6-6 to TRBJ2-7, with D uncertain. Trimming removed 0 bases from V and 4 bases from J, with 7 bases in between. This CDR3 contains 13 residues. Germline V lookup: CDR1 MNHNY, CDR2 SVGAGI (reference sequence).

This rearrangement joins TRBV5-1 to TRBJ2-5, with D tentatively TRBD1 (6 bases). The CDR3 is 13 amino acids. Trimming pared 3 bases from V and 4 bases from J, leaving 10 bases between. CDR1 and CDR2 (germline): SGHRS, YFSETQ. DNA of the CDR3: TGCGCCAGCAGCTCCAGGGGCCGAGAGACCCAGTACTTC. This codes for CASSSRGRETQYF.

CDR3 residues: CASSQYHRGENEKLFF. In DNA, the CDR3 is TGCGCCAGCAGCCAATACCACAGGGGCGAAAATGAAAAACTGTTTTTT. V gene TRBV4-1 combines with J gene TRBJ1-4, with 7 positions matching TRBD1. The CDR3 extends over 16 amino acids. V was clipped by 2 bases and J by 5 bases; unmatched bases: 8. CDR1 is MGHRA and CDR2 is YSYEKL in the germline V gene.

J is TRBJ2-6 and V is TRBV18; D gene ambiguous. Germline values: CDR1 KGHSH, CDR2 LQKENI. V lost 0 bases and J lost 0, with 6 bases in between. This CDR3 has 16 residues. CDR3 sequence reads: CASSPPGSSGANVLTF. As DNA, the CDR3 is TGTGCCAGCTCACCACCCGGTAGCTCTGGGGCCAACGTCCTGACTTTC.

The rearrangement links TRBV29-1 to TRBJ2-5, with 8 bases that match TRBD2. The end of the DNA aligns better with TRBJ2-7, so the J call may be wrong. The CDR3 length is 13 residues. CDR1 is SQVTM, CDR2 ANQGSEA, per germline. CDR3 sequence (DNA): TGCAGCGTTTCCGAGCGGGGGACCTACGAGCAGTACTTC. Residues: CSVSERGTYEQYF.

The chain employs TRBV18 and TRBJ1-1; possibly TRBD1 for D (6 bases). CDR3 length: 13 amino acids. The germline V gene has CDR1 KGHSH and CDR2 LQKENI. The V and J ends lost 5 bases and 3 bases respectively, with 10 bases between them. As DNA, the CDR3 is TGTGCCAGCTCATCGAACAGGGACACTGAAGCTTTCTTT. Its protein is CASSSNRDTEAFF. Full variable domain (remainder filled in from reference TRBV18 and TRBJ1-1): NAGVMQNPRHLVRRRGQEARLRCSPMKGHSHVYWYRQLPEEGLKFMVYLQKENIIDESGMPKERFSAEFPKEGPSILRIQQVVRGDSAAYFCASSSNRDTEAFFGQGTRLTVV.

The chain uses TRBV19 and TRBJ1-5, with TRBD1 identical over 7 bases. The J segment lost 4 bases and the V segment lost 5 bases, leaving 8 bases of the junction unmatched. The CDR3 totals 15 residues. Germline CDR1 LNHDA, CDR2 SQIVND (reference sequence). CDR3 in DNA: TGTGCCAGTAGTCCCCGGGACAGCTGGAATCAGCCCCAGCATTTT. Its translation: CASSPRDSWNQPQHF.

The J gene is TRBJ2-1, the V gene TRBV9; 8 bases agree with TRBD2. The CDR3 sequence is 16 residues long. Germline loops: CDR1 SGDLS, CDR2 YYNGEE. The J segment lost 10 bases and the V segment lost 0 bases, leaving 12 bases of the junction unmatched. The CDR3 here is CASSVEVGGAAREQFF. The CDR3 nucleotides read TGTGCCAGCAGCGTAGAAGTCGGGGGGGCCGCTAGAGAGCAGTTCTTC.

This clone was counted a single time. CDR3 sequence reads: CASSRGQGNEQFF. CDR3 in DNA: TGTGCCAGCAGCCGCGGACAGGGCAATGAGCAGTTCTTC. The chain has TRBV5-6 and TRBJ2-1; 8 bases are a match to TRBD1. V was clipped by 4 bases and J by 6 bases; unmatched bases: 3. The germline V gene has CDR1 SGHDT and CDR2 YYEEEE. CDR3 length equals 13 residues.

This sequence joins TRBV4-2 and TRBJ2-3, with 10 positions matching TRBD2. CDR1 and CDR2 (germline): LGHNA, YNFKEQ. Trimming cost V 4 bases and J 2 bases; bases outside gene matches: 6. CDR3 length equals 16 residues. The CDR3 loop is CASSPRTSGNTDTQYF. CDR3 coding DNA: TGTGCCAGCAGCCCACGGACTAGCGGTAACACAGATACGCAGTATTTT.